This T cell receptor (beta chain) comes out of a study of blood T cell repertoires in COVID-19. Assay used: immunoSEQ multiplex PCR; TCRdb lists only in-frame clones, some missing. The sample lists fewer than 250,000 clones, 87% occurring once. This CDR3 is built from 17 residues. CDR1 is MNHEY and CDR2 is SMNVEV in the germline V gene (reference sequence). J was trimmed by 0 bases and V by 2 bases; bases with no gene match: 7. Everyone who took part was about 18 to 90 years old, and they came from about 23 US areas. Clinical history reported by participants formed the basis on which cohorts were assigned.

The TCR comes from a man aged 25-45 years in a cohort exposed to, infected with or recovered from COVID-19 (not recorded which). Sequencing used PBMCs or T cells enriched from blood (not recorded which). The chain recombines TRBV27 with TRBJ2-7; TRBD2 agrees at 10 bases. DNA for the CDR3: TGTGCCAGCAGTTTAGTTCGGACTAGCGGATCCTCCTACGAGCAGTACTTC. This codes for CASSLVRTSGSSYEQYF.